Following are 24 T cell receptor beta chains from one sample sequenced in a study of T cells in Graves' hyperthyroidism and ophthalmopathy. From RNA transcripts, TCR beta CDR3 regions were amplified. First-round RT-PCR with HTBI primers amplified the TCR CDR3 region. One entry per CDR3 protein results from TCRdb running MiXCR on the multiplex PCR reads. The table lists a few hundred thousand distinct CDR3 sequences, more than 20% of them singletons, with about a quarter in the top ten. Input material: blood. These receptors were taken from a man aged 18 to 35 with Graves' hyperthyroidism.

The sample holds many counts of this clonotype. V usage is TRBV11-1 and J usage is TRBJ1-1, with 7 bases identical to TRBD1. J lost 5 bases, V lost 1 base, and 13 bases had no gene match. The CDR3 consists of 17 residues. Germline values: CDR1 SGHAT, CDR2 FQDESV (reference sequence). CDR3 region: CASSLGWEKGRGTEAFF. The CDR3 coding sequence is TGTGCCAGCAGCTTAGGGTGGGAGAAGGGCAGGGGGACTGAAGCTTTCTTT.

This clonotype was found many times. The CDR3 bases are TGTGCCAGCGGTCGCAGCTCCTACGAGCAGTACTTC. Amino acids: CASGRSSYEQYF. V and J are TRBV27 and TRBJ2-7; D ambiguous. CDR1 MNHEY and CDR2 SMNVEV come from the germline V gene (reference sequence). The CDR3 is 12 amino acids. V was pared by 8 bases and J by 0 bases, with 8 bases between.

This clonotype was observed many times. The gene calls are TRBV6-2 or TRBV6-3 and TRBJ2-5; 12 positions agree with TRBD1. Looked up from germline, CDR1 is MNHEY and CDR2 is SVGEGT. The CDR3 runs 15 residues. Trimming took 5 bases from V and 6 from J; bases not matched to a gene: 7. The CDR3 sequence: CASSPPGTGGQTQYF. In DNA form, the CDR3 reads TGTGCCAGCAGTCCACCCGGGACAGGGGGCCAGACCCAGTACTTC.

The chain is built from TRBV20-1 and TRBJ2-4; TRBD2 matches at 11 bases. This CDR3 comprises 18 residues. V trimming: 5 bases; J trimming: 1 base; junction bases outside the gene matches: 13. Germline V gene data show CDR1 as DFQATT and CDR2 as SNEGSKA (reference sequence). In DNA form, the CDR3 reads TGCAGTGCTCGAGGACTAGCGGGTCGGACTGGGGCCAAAAACATTCAGTACTTC. This gives the protein CSARGLAGRTGAKNIQYF.

This clonotype showed up just a few times. In DNA, the CDR3 is TGTGCCAGCAGCTCAACTAGCGGGGGAACCTATATCACAGATACGCAGTATTTT. Translated: CASSSTSGGTYITDTQYF. This rearrangement joins TRBV7-3 to TRBJ2-3; TRBD2 matches 11 bases. The CDR3 is 18 amino acids. Germline loops: CDR1 SGHTA, CDR2 FQGTGA. The V gene end was trimmed by 4 bases and the J gene end by 2 bases; junction bases not matched to a gene: 11.

The J gene is TRBJ2-2, the V gene TRBV29-1; possibly TRBD1 for D (5 bases). The CDR3 is 12 amino acids. Trimming shortened V by 5 bases and J by 3 bases, and 7 bases separated the two germline ends. In germline, CDR1 is SQVTM, CDR2 ANQGSEA. The DNA for the CDR3 is TGCAGCGTTCTCAGGGACACCGGGGAGCTGTTTTTT. It is translated as CSVLRDTGELFF.

This rearrangement joins TRBV7-8 to TRBJ1-1, with a weak D call TRBD1 (6 bases). Germline CDR1 SGHVS, CDR2 FQNEAQ. The CDR3 contains 13 residues. With 3 bases removed from V and 10 bases from J, the gap between germline ends came to 15 bases. The DNA of the CDR3 is TGTGCCAGCAGCTTCCTGGGGGGCCGGGGAGCTTTCTTT. This codes for CASSFLGGRGAFF. The full variable domain, with the rest looked up from reference TRBV7-8 and TRBJ1-1, is GAGVSQSPRYKVAKRGQDVALRCDPISGHVSLFWYQQALGQGPEFLTYFQNEAQLDKSGLPSDRFFAERPEGSVSTLKIQRTQQEDSAVYLCASSFLGGRGAFFGQGTRLTVV.

Many counts were recorded for this clonotype. The chain couples TRBV6-2 or TRBV6-3 to TRBJ2-7, with 7 bases lining up with TRBD1. Germline V lookup: CDR1 MNHEY, CDR2 SVGEGT. The junction had 10 bases not matched to a gene; V was cut back by 5 bases and J by 0 bases. The CDR3 is 16 residues long. The CDR3 sequence: CASSLQGSGLSYEQYF. The CDR3 bases are TGTGCCAGCAGTCTACAGGGGAGCGGACTCTCCTACGAGCAGTACTTC.

This clonotype was observed at least ten times. The chain couples TRBV29-1 to TRBJ1-2; D perhaps matches TRBD1 (6 bases). This CDR3 comprises 11 residues. V lost 6 bases and J 3 bases, leaving 8 bases between the germline ends. Germline loops: CDR1 SQVTM, CDR2 ANQGSEA. The CDR3 here is CSVDSHYGYTF. The CDR3 DNA is TGCAGCGTGGACAGCCACTATGGCTACACCTTC.

This clonotype was found a few times. This rearrangement joins TRBV19 to TRBJ2-7, with 7 bases lining up with TRBD1. The CDR3 has 13 amino acids. J was trimmed by 3 bases and V by 4 bases; bases with no gene match: 3. The germline V gene has CDR1 LNHDA and CDR2 SQIVND (reference sequence). This CDR3 is CASSKGQIYEQYF. The CDR3 DNA reads TGTGCCAGTAGTAAGGGACAGATCTACGAGCAGTACTTC.

This clonotype was found many times. The chain joins TRBV28 to TRBJ2-2, with TRBD1 as a possible D gene (6 bases). V was trimmed by 7 bases and J by 1 base, leaving 19 bases between them. The CDR3 covers 17 residues. Looked up from germline, CDR1 is MDHEN and CDR2 is SYDVKM. For the CDR3, the DNA is TGTGCCAGCAATTGGGACACCGAGAACCTGAACACCGGGGAGCTGTTTTTT. The encoded protein is CASNWDTENLNTGELFF.

The CDR3 here is CASSESLPGQNSNQPQHF. For the CDR3, the DNA is TGTGCCAGCAGTGAATCCCTTCCGGGACAGAATAGCAATCAGCCCCAGCATTTT. The chain joins TRBV25-1 to TRBJ1-5; TRBD1 matches 7 bases. The CDR3 runs 18 residues. CDR1 and CDR2 from the germline V gene are MGHDK and SYGVNS. Losses at the gene ends were 1 base for V and 0 bases for J; bases not matched to a gene: 9.

This clonotype was seen many times. This may be a read error, as it is one base from a much larger clone. The genes are TRBV6-5 and TRBJ1-1; D not resolved. CDR1 and CDR2 (germline): MNHEY, SVGAGI. The CDR3 runs 11 residues. Trimming took off 2 bases at V and 5 bases at J, with 3 bases between the two ends. DNA of the CDR3: TGTGCCAGCAGTTACAGGACTGAAGCTTTCTTT. Protein: CASSYRTEAFF.

The table lists this clonotype with many counts. The chain recombines TRBV10-3 with TRBJ2-7; D not certain. Trimming pared 3 bases from V and 4 bases from J, leaving 10 bases between. This CDR3 comprises 13 residues. The germline V gene has CDR1 ENHRY and CDR2 SYGVKD. The CDR3 nucleotides are TGTGCCATCAGTGAAAGTAAGGATTACGAGCAGTACTTC. Translated, it gives CAISESKDYEQYF.

This clonotype was recorded at least ten times. J is TRBJ2-7 and V is TRBV7-8; D gene uncertain. Trimming shortened V by 4 bases and J by 3 bases, and 4 bases separated the two germline ends. There are 11 residues in the CDR3. CDR1 is SGHVS and CDR2 is FQNEAQ in the germline V gene. CDR3 DNA: TGTGCCAGCAGCTCGGACTACGAGCAGTACTTC. It specifies CASSSDYEQYF.

V gene TRBV19 combines with J gene TRBJ1-1; D perhaps matches TRBD1 (6 bases). CDR1 LNHDA and CDR2 SQIVND come from the germline V gene (reference sequence). This CDR3 has 14 amino acids. The V and J ends lost 0 bases and 5 bases respectively, with 10 bases between them. Here the CDR3 reads CASSIDPQGTEAFF. As DNA, the CDR3 is TGTGCCAGTAGTATAGATCCCCAGGGGACTGAAGCTTTCTTT.

The V gene is TRBV4-2, the J gene TRBJ1-1; 8 positions agree with TRBD1. The CDR3 sequence is 17 residues long. Germline CDR1 and CDR2: LGHNA and YNFKEQ. J gave up 1 base and V 0 bases, and 7 bases lay outside the gene matches. Here the CDR3 reads CASSQDWQGAKNTEAFF. CDR3 DNA: TGTGCCAGCAGCCAAGATTGGCAGGGGGCTAAGAACACTGAAGCTTTCTTT.

This clonotype was counted many times. V is TRBV24-1 and J is TRBJ1-2, with no clear D. V lost 4 bases, J lost 4 bases, and 6 bases lay in between. Germline V CDR1 and CDR2: KGHDR, SFDVKD. The CDR3 spans 12 residues. CDR3 sequence reads: CATSEGTYGYTF. In DNA form, the CDR3 reads TGTGCCACCAGTGAGGGCACCTATGGCTACACCTTC.

In this sample, this clonotype turned up many times. The gene calls are TRBV12-3 or TRBV12-4 and TRBJ1-2; D gene unclear. This CDR3 has 15 amino acids. V dropped 0 bases and J dropped 2 bases, with 10 bases sitting between them. This CDR3 is CASSLAASRNYGYTF. CDR3 in DNA: TGTGCCAGCAGTTTAGCGGCTAGTAGGAACTATGGCTACACCTTC.

A few counts support this clonotype. This rearrangement joins TRBV5-1 to TRBJ2-5, with TRBD2 matching 12 bases. The CDR3 length is 16 residues. V shed 3 bases, J shed 3 bases, and the junction held 6 bases outside the gene matches. The germline gives CDR1 SGHRS, CDR2 YFSETQ. The CDR3 loop reads CASSSRLAGDKETQYF. CDR3 nucleotides: TGCGCCAGCAGCTCACGACTAGCGGGGGATAAAGAGACCCAGTACTTC.

This clonotype was seen at least ten times. V usage is TRBV12-3 or TRBV12-4 and J usage is TRBJ1-5; perhaps TRBD1 as D (6 bases). The CDR3 covers 14 residues. Between the trimmed V and J ends, which lost 7 bases and 4 bases, there was a span of 14 bases. The CDR3 reads CASTRGQLNQPQHF. The DNA of the CDR3 is TGTGCCAGCACCCGCGGACAGCTAAATCAGCCCCAGCATTTT.

V gene TRBV28 combines with J gene TRBJ2-7; D is perhaps TRBD2 (6 bases). V lost 6 bases to trimming and J lost 4 bases, with 16 bases between them. Germline-derived CDR1 and CDR2 are MDHEN and SYDVKM. The CDR3 length is 14 residues. This CDR3 is CASSPFGSSYEQYF. For the CDR3, the DNA is TGTGCCAGCAGCCCTTTCGGGAGTAGTTACGAGCAGTACTTC.

The chain links TRBV4-1 to TRBJ1-1; D possibly corresponds to TRBD1 (5 bases). The CDR3 runs 14 residues. V shed 3 bases and J shed 6 bases, with 14 bases lying between them. Germline lookup yields CDR1 MGHRA and CDR2 YSYEKL. The CDR3 nucleotides are TGCGCCAGCAGCCAGGGCCTTTGGGGGGCTGAAGCTTTCTTT. Encoded protein: CASSQGLWGAEAFF.

This clonotype has ten or more counts. The chain couples TRBV6-5 to TRBJ2-7, with no clear D. The CDR3 is 13 residues long. The V gene lost 2 bases and the J gene lost 3 bases, with 8 bases spanning the gap. Germline lookup yields CDR1 MNHEY and CDR2 SVGAGI. The CDR3: CASSYRPNYEQYF. The DNA of the CDR3 is TGTGCCAGCAGTTACCGCCCAAACTACGAGCAGTACTTC.